The source of this TCR beta chain is a study of blood T cell repertoires in COVID-19. In germline, CDR1 is SGHNT, CDR2 YYREEE (reference sequence). The CDR3 covers 13 residues. Trimming shortened V by 0 bases and J by 8 bases, and 11 bases separated the two germline ends. As handled by the study authors: Amplification of reference gene primers provided the estimated nucleated cell counts. Profiled with immunoSEQ multiplex PCR; TCRdb holds only in-frame clones, not every one. V, J and clone size were drawn from that table, and D and trimming were deduced from the DNA. The profile covers a few hundred thousand clones, with over 75% appearing a single time and roughly 2.5% taken by the ten largest. The sample holds one count of this clone.

The sample consisted of peripheral blood. The receptor was isolated from a woman between 45 and 65 years old with acute or convalescent COVID-19. J is TRBJ1-2 and V is TRBV5-4, with D possibly TRBD1 on 5 matching bases. This CDR3 reads CASSLEAGFGYTF. CDR3 coding DNA: TGTGCCAGCAGCTTGGAGGCAGGGTTCGGCTACACCTTC. Based on the CDR3 plus reference TRBV5-4 and TRBJ1-2, the full variable domain is ETGVTQSPTHLIKTRGQQVTLRCSSQSGHNTVSWYQQALGQGPQFIFQYYREEENGRGNFPPRFSGLQFPNYSSELNVNALELDDSALYLCASSLEAGFGYTFGSGTRLTVV.